This T cell receptor (beta chain) was sequenced in a study of T-cell reconstitution after alpha-beta-depleted transplantation in children. Only a few counts were recorded for this clonotype. Unique molecular identifiers were used to barcode this TCRbeta library. TCRdb re-called the PCR reads with MiXCR, one entry per CDR3 protein. The table includes 580,000 or so distinct CDR3 sequences, 23% detected once. The CDR3 contains 14 residues. V shed 3 bases and J shed 0 bases, with 6 bases lying between them. Here the sequenced sample was PBMCs, mostly from graft donor cells, taken 360 days after TCRalphabeta/CD19-depleted stem cell transplant. This chain joins TRBV12-3 or TRBV12-4 and TRBJ1-3, with D hard to call. The TCR comes from a boy less than two years old who had a stem cell transplant for acute myeloid leukemia, so the T cells may come from the graft donor. CDR3 in amino acids: CASSLQLSGNTIYF. The CDR3 nucleotides are TGTGCCAGCAGTTTGCAGCTCTCTGGAAACACCATATATTTT.